This TCR beta chain is from a study of cytomegalovirus exposure and HLA in healthy donors. Study findings and constraints: There were a few CMV-associated chains whose specificity for CMV antigens was confirmed in vitro. There was a cluster of highly shared sequence variants that was likely a sequencing artifact. In a later analysis, at a false discovery rate of 0.05, fewer than 20,000 TCR beta sequences matched HLA alleles. In a later analysis, V- and J-gene trimming of beta chains associated with a DCLRE1C missense variant, replicated independently.

This clone appeared once. Its antigen is as yet unknown. The PCR ran on 60 Vbeta and 13 Jbeta primers. Measured with immunoSEQ multiplex PCR; TCRdb has only the in-frame clones, and not every one. The repertoire includes over 85,000 clones, roughly 80% of them detected once, and roughly 3.2% sits in the top ten. The clonotype was recovered from a man in his forties or fifties in good health and CMV-seronegative. The material sequenced was PBMCs.

CDR3 protein: CASSQDGASGANEQFF. Written as DNA, the CDR3 is TGTGCCAGCAGCCAAGATGGGGCTAGCGGGGCCAATGAGCAGTTCTTC. The genes are TRBV4-2 and TRBJ2-1, with TRBD2 matching 9 bases. The CDR3 totals 16 residues. Germline V gene sequence: CDR1 LGHNA, CDR2 YNFKEQ. V gave up 0 bases and J gave up 6 bases; unmatched junction bases: 6.